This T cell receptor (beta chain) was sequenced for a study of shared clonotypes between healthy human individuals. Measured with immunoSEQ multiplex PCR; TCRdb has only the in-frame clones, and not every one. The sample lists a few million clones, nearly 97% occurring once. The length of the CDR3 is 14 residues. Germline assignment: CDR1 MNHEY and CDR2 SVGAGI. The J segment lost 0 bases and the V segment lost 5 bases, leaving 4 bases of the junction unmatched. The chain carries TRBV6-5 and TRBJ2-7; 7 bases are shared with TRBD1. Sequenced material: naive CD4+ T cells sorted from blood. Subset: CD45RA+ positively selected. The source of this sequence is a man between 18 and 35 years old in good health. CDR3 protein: CASSQRDSSYEQYF. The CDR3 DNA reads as TGTGCCAGCAGTCAGAGGGACAGCTCCTACGAGCAGTACTTC.